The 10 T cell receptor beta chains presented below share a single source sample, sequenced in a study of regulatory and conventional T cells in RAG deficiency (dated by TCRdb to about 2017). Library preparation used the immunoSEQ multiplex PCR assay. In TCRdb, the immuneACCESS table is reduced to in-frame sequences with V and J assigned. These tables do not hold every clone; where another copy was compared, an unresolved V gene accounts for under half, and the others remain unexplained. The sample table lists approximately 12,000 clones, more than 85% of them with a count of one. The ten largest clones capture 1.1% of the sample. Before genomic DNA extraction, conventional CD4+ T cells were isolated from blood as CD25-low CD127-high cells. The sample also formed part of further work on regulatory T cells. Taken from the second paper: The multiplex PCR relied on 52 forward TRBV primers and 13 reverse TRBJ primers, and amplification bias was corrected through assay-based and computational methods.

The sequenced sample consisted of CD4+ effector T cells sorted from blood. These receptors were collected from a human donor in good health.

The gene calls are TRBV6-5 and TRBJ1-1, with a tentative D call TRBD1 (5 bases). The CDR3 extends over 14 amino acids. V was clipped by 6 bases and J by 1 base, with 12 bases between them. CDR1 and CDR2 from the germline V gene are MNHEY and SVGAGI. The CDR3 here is CASSERDGNTEAFF. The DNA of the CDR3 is TGTGCCAGCAGCGAACGGGACGGGAACACTGAAGCTTTCTTT.

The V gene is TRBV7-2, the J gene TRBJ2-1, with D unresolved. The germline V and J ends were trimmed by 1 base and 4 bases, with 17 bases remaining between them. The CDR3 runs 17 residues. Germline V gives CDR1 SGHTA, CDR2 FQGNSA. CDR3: CASSLGVGKILYNEQFF. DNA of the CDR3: TGTGCCAGCAGCTTAGGGGTGGGGAAAATCCTTTACAATGAGCAGTTCTTC.

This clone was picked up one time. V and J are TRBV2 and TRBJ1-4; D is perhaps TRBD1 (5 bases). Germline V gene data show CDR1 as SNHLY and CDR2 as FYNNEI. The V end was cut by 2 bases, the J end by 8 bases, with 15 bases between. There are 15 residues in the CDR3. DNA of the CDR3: TGTGCCAGCAGTGAATCCCAGACGGGACGGGAAAAACTGTTTTTT. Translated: CASSESQTGREKLFF.

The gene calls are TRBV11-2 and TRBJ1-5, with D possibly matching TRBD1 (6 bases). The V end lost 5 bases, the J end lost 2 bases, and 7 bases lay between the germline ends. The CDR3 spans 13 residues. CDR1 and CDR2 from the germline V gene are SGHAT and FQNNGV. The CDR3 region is CASSRQGNQPQHF. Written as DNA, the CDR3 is TGTGCCAGCAGCAGACAGGGCAATCAGCCCCAGCATTTT.

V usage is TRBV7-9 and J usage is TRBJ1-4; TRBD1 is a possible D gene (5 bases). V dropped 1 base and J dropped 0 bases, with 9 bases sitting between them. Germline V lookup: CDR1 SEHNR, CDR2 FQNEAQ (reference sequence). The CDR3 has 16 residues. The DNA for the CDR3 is TGTGCCAGCAGCTTAGAGGCGACAGCAACTAATGAAAAACTGTTTTTT. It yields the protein CASSLEATATNEKLFF.

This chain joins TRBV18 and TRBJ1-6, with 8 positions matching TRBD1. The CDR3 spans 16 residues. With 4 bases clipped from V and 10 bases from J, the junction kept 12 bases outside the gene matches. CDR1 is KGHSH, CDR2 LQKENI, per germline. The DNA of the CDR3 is TGTGCCAGCTCACAGACCTTCGACAGGGGAAACTCACCCCTCCACTTT. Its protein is CASSQTFDRGNSPLHF.

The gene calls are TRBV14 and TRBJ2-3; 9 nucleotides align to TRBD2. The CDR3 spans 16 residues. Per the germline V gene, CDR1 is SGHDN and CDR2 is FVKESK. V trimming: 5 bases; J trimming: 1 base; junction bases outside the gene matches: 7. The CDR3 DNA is TGTGCCAGCAGCGGGAAGACTAGCGGACGCACAGATACGCAGTATTTT. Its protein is CASSGKTSGRTDTQYF.

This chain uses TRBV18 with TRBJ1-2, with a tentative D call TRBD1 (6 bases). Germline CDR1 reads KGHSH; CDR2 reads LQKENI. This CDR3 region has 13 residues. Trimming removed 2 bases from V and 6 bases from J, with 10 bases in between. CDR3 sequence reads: CASSPLGGDGYTF. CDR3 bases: TGTGCCAGCTCACCATTAGGGGGAGATGGCTACACCTTC.

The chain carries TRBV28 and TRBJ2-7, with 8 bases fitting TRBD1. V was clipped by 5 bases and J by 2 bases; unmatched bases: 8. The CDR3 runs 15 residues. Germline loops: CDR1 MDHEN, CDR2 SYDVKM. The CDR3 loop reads CASSRLLGQAYEQYF. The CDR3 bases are TGTGCCAGCAGTCGTCTCTTGGGACAGGCCTACGAGCAGTACTTC.

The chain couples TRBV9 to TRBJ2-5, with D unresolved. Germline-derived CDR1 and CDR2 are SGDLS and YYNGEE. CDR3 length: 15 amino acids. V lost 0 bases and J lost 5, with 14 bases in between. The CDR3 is CASSVASVFGETQYF. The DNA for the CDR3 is TGTGCCAGCAGCGTAGCGAGCGTGTTCGGGGAGACCCAGTACTTC.